This T cell receptor (beta chain) came from a study of tumor and adjacent non-tumor tissue in lung cancer. Study as a whole: Aged about 31 to 80 years, patients included 9 to 11 men and a few women with stage I to III disease.

No cell sorting was done before RNA was extracted from the tissue. Donors were chemotherapy-naive, newly diagnosed lung cancer surgical patients in China, August–November 2014. Comment on this clonotype: Lacking the conserved final phenylalanine or tryptophan, this CDR3 likely reflects a read error.

TCRbeta libraries were built with three rounds of nested PCR, modified from ARM-PCR. TCRdb called the multiplex PCR reads again in MiXCR, with one record for every CDR3 protein. The sample consists of 200,000 to 250,000 distinct CDR3 sequences, about two thirds of them appearing once. Sequenced input: lung tumor tissue. The TCR comes from a man between 60 and 75 years old with non-small cell lung cancer.

In nucleotides, the CDR3 is TGTGCCAGCAGCTTAAGAGTAACGCGCTCCTACAATGAACAGTTCCTC. It translates to CASSLRVTRSYNEQFL. V usage is TRBV11-3 and J usage is TRBJ2-1; D gene uncertain. Germline V gene sequence: CDR1 SGHNT, CDR2 YENEEA. CDR3 length equals 16 residues.